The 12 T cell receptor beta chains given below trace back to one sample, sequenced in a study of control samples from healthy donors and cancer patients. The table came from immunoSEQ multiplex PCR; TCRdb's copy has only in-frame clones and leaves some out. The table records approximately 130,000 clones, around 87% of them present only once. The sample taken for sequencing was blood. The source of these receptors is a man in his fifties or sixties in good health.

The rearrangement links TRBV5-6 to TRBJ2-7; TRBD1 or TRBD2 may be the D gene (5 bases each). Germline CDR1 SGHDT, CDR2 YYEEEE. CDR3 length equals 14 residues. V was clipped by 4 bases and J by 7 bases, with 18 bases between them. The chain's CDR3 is CASSPPTGLGEQYF. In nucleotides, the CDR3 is TGTGCCAGCAGCCCGCCGACGGGGCTGGGGGAGCAGTACTTC.

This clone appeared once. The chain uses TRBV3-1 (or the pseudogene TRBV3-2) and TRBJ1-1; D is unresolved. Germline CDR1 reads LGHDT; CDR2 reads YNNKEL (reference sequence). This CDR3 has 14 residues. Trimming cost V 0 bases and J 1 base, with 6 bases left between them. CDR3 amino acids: CASSQDLRNTEAFF. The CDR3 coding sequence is TGTGCCAGCAGCCAAGATCTAAGGAACACTGAAGCTTTCTTT.

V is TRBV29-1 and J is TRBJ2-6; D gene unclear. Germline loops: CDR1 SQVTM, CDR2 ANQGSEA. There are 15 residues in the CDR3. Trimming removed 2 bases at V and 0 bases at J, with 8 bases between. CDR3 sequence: CSVENLGSGANVLTF. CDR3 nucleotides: TGCAGCGTTGAAAATTTGGGCTCTGGGGCCAACGTCCTGACTTTC.

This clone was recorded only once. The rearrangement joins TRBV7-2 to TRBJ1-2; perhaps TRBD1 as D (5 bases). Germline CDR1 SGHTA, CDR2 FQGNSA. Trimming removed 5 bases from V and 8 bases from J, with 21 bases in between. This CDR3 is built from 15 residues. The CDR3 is CASSPHDARGRGYTF. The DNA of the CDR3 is TGTGCCAGCAGCCCACACGACGCGAGGGGAAGGGGCTACACCTTC.

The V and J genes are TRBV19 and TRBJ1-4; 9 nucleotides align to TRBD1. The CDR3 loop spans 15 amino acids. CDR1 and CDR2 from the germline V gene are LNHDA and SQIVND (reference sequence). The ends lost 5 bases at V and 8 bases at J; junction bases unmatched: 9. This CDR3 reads CASSPAGQGREKLFF. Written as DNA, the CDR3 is TGTGCCAGTAGTCCGGCAGGACAGGGGCGGGAAAAACTGTTTTTT.

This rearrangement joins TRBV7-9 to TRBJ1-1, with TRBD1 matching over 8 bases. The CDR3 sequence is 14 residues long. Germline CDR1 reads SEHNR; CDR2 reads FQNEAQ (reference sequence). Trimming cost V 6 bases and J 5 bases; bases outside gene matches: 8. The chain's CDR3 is CASSPTGGRTEAFF. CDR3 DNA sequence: TGTGCCAGCAGTCCTACAGGGGGAAGGACTGAAGCTTTCTTT.

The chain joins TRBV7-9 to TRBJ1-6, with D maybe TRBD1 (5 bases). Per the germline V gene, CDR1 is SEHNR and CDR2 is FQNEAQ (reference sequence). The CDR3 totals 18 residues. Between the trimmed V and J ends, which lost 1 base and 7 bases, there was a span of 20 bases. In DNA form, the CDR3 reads TGTGCCAGCAGCTTAGGAGGGGCTGAGAGTAATTACAATTCACCCCTCCACTTT. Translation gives CASSLGGAESNYNSPLHF.

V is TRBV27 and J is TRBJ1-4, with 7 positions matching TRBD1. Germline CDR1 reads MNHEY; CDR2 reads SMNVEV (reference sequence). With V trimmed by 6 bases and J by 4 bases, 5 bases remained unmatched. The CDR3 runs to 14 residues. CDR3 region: CASSRDRSNEKLFF. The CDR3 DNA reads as TGTGCCAGCAGCCGGGACAGAAGTAATGAAAAACTGTTTTTT.

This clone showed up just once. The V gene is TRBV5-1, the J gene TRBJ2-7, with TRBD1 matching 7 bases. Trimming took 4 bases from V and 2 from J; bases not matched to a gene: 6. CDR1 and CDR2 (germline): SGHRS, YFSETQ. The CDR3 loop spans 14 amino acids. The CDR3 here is CASSLQGVTYEQYF. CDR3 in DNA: TGCGCCAGCAGCCTCCAGGGGGTTACCTACGAGCAGTACTTC. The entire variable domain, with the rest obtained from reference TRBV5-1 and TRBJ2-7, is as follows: KAGVTQTPRYLIKTRGQQVTLSCSPISGHRSVSWYQQTPGQGLQFLFEYFSETQRNKGNFPGRFSGRQFSNSRSEMNVSTLELGDSALYLCASSLQGVTYEQYFGPGTRLTVT.

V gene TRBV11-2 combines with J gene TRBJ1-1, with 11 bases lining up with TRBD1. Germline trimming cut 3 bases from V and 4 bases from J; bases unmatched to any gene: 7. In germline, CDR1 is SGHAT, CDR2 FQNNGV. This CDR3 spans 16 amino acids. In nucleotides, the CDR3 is TGTGCCAGCAGCTTGTGGGCCGGGACAGGGGGCACTGAAGCTTTCTTT. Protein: CASSLWAGTGGTEAFF.

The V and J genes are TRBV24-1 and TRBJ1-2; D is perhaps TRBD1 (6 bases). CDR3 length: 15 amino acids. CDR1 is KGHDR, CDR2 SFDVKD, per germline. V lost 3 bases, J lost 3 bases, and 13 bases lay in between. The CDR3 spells CATSDPTRTDYGYTF. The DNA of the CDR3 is TGTGCCACCAGTGATCCTACTCGGACAGACTATGGCTACACCTTC.

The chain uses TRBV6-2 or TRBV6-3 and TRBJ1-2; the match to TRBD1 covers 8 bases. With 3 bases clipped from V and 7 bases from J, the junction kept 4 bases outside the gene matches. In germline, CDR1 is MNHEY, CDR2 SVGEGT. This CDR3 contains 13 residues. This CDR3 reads CASSYQGARGYTF. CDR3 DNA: TGTGCCAGCAGTTATCAGGGGGCGCGTGGCTACACCTTC.